This passage covers 15 T cell receptor beta chains from one sample sequenced in a study of identical twins. TCRdb re-derived calls from the 5' RACE reads in MiXCR, one entry per CDR3 protein. In the table there are approximately 600,000 distinct CDR3 sequences, 7.1% of which are singletons. The sample was also linked to a second study, of yellow fever vaccine responses in identical twins.

Sequences were obtained from PBMCs. The receptor source for this set is a woman aged 18-29 years in good health.

The chain joins TRBV6-4 to TRBJ2-5; D is perhaps TRBD2 (6 bases). This CDR3 is 13 amino acids long. V was pared by 2 bases and J by 6 bases, with 10 bases between. Germline V lookup: CDR1 MRHNA, CDR2 SNTAGT. The CDR3 is CASSDEEGQTQYF. In DNA, the CDR3 is TGTGCCAGCAGTGACGAGGAGGGACAGACCCAGTACTTC.

This clonotype was counted between two and nine times. V and J are TRBV2 and TRBJ1-1, with unresolved D. Deletions cut 2 bases from V and 5 bases from J, with 9 bases between. CDR3 length: 13 amino acids. Germline V gene lookup returns CDR1 SNHLY and CDR2 FYNNEI. The CDR3 protein is CASSESGRTEAFF. CDR3 bases: TGTGCCAGCAGTGAATCTGGTCGGACTGAAGCTTTCTTT.

This clonotype was recorded many times. The J gene is TRBJ2-1, the V gene TRBV24-1, with D tentatively TRBD1 or TRBD2 (5 bases each). The CDR3 is 15 residues long. Trimming stripped 5 bases from V and 5 bases from J, with 15 bases between. The V gene's germline CDR1 is KGHDR and CDR2 SFDVKD. The CDR3 nucleotides are TGTGCCACCAGTGTGTCGGGGCGGCCGGACAATGAGCAGTTCTTC. The encoded protein is CATSVSGRPDNEQFF.

CDR3 in DNA: TGTGCCAGCAGCCAAGTGGGACTAGCGGGAGTCAGAGAGACCCAGTACTTC. Its protein is CASSQVGLAGVRETQYF. The chain recombines TRBV3-1 with TRBJ2-5, with 14 bases that match TRBD2. Germline assignment: CDR1 LGHDT and CDR2 YNNKEL (reference sequence). Trimming at V came to 1 base and at J to 4 bases, leaving 5 bases not matched to a gene. The CDR3 is 17 amino acids.

This clonotype was picked up a small number of times. This chain links TRBV6-1 with TRBJ2-1; 9 bases are a match to TRBD1. Germline values: CDR1 MNHNS, CDR2 SASEGT. The CDR3 contains 16 residues. Unmatched junction bases numbered 19, after V lost 6 bases and J lost 13 bases. In DNA form, the CDR3 reads TGTGCCAGCAGCCGGCGGTTGGGGACAGGGTCTTTGGGCCAGTTCTTC. This codes for CASSRRLGTGSLGQFF.

The CDR3 DNA is TGCGCCAGCAGCCAAGCTGGAGTAGCGGGGAGGGATACGCAGTATTTT. Translating it yields CASSQAGVAGRDTQYF. V and J are TRBV4-1 and TRBJ2-3; 8 bases are a match to TRBD2. The V and J ends lost 1 base and 6 bases, in that order; junction bases with no gene match: 9. The CDR3 consists of 16 residues. CDR1 MGHRA and CDR2 YSYEKL come from the germline V gene.

This clonotype was seen more than once but under ten times. The chain joins TRBV28 to TRBJ1-1; possibly TRBD1 for D (5 bases). Trimming removed 11 bases at V and 0 bases at J, with 19 bases between. This CDR3 comprises 15 residues. In germline, CDR1 is MDHEN, CDR2 SYDVKM. This chain's CDR3 is CACGGGTGLNTEAFF. CDR3 bases: TGTGCCTGTGGCGGGGGAACGGGTTTGAACACTGAAGCTTTCTTT.

This clonotype was recorded a few times. This chain uses TRBV18 with TRBJ2-6; D is unclear. V was shortened by 3 bases and J by 9 bases, with 21 bases between the two germline ends. The germline V gene encodes CDR1 KGHSH and CDR2 LQKENI. This CDR3 contains 17 residues. Here the CDR3 reads CASSPTIGRNAFNVLTF. CDR3 nucleotide sequence: TGTGCCAGCTCACCCACGATAGGGCGTAATGCGTTCAACGTCCTGACTTTC.

Many counts were recorded for this clonotype. The V gene is TRBV12-3 or TRBV12-4, the J gene TRBJ1-6; weak D call: TRBD1 (6 bases). This CDR3 contains 15 residues. Trimming removed 5 bases at V and 6 bases at J, with 14 bases between. For the CDR3, the DNA is TGTGCCAGCAGTCCCCGAGGACAGACTAATTCACCCCTCCACTTT. As protein: CASSPRGQTNSPLHF.

V usage is TRBV7-9 and J usage is TRBJ2-5; 7 bases line up with TRBD2. The germline V gene has CDR1 SEHNR and CDR2 FQNEAQ (reference sequence). CDR3 length: 15 amino acids. Trimming cost V 1 base and J 8 bases; bases outside gene matches: 10. The CDR3 loop is CASSLGASGVDTQYF. The CDR3 DNA reads TGTGCCAGCAGCTTAGGAGCTAGCGGAGTCGATACCCAGTACTTC.

This clonotype has at least ten counts. The V call is TRBV20-1, the J call TRBJ2-3; D is perhaps TRBD1 (7 bases). CDR1 is DFQATT and CDR2 is SNEGSKA in the germline V gene (reference sequence). This CDR3 spans 14 amino acids. V lost 5 bases and J 5 bases, leaving 17 bases between the germline ends. CDR3 protein: CSAPPGQTRDTQYF. The CDR3 coding sequence is TGCAGTGCTCCCCCGGGACAGACTAGAGATACGCAGTATTTT.

This chain links TRBV7-6 with TRBJ2-5; 9 nucleotides line up with TRBD2. V gave up 4 bases and J gave up 4 bases; unmatched junction bases: 7. Germline values: CDR1 SGHVS, CDR2 FNYEAQ. The CDR3 has 15 amino acids. The CDR3 loop is CASSSGLAGPETQYF. The DNA for the CDR3 is TGTGCCAGCAGCTCGGGACTAGCAGGTCCAGAGACCCAGTACTTC.

The J gene is TRBJ2-2, the V gene TRBV6-1, with 7 bases identical to TRBD1. The CDR3 loop spans 13 amino acids. The germline V gene has CDR1 MNHNS and CDR2 SASEGT. V was pared by 6 bases and J by 6 bases, with 4 bases of the junction left unmatched. The CDR3 here is CASRSQGAGELFF. CDR3 bases: TGTGCCAGCAGATCCCAGGGGGCCGGGGAGCTGTTTTTT.

There are a few counts of this clonotype. The rearrangement joins TRBV5-6 to TRBJ1-2; no clear D. V was shortened by 6 bases and J by 4 bases, with 19 bases between the two germline ends. Germline-derived CDR1 and CDR2 are SGHDT and YYEEEE. The CDR3 covers 15 residues. The CDR3, as DNA: TGTGCCAGCACCCCCCCACTTGGACCGATCTATGGCTACACCTTC. This translates into CASTPPLGPIYGYTF.

This clonotype was seen many times. The gene calls are TRBV7-2 and TRBJ1-5; the D is unclear. Germline V gives CDR1 SGHTA, CDR2 FQGNSA. V was trimmed by 3 bases and J by 5 bases, leaving 11 bases between them. The CDR3 extends over 14 amino acids. The CDR3 sequence: CASSFIAIDQPQHF. CDR3 coding DNA: TGTGCCAGCAGCTTTATAGCTATTGATCAGCCCCAGCATTTT. The entire variable domain, with the rest obtained from reference TRBV7-2 and TRBJ1-5, is as follows: GAGVSQSPSNKVTEKGKDVELRCDPISGHTALYWYRQSLGQGLEFLIYFQGNSAPDKSGLPSDRFSAERTGGSVSTLTIQRTQQEDSAVYLCASSFIAIDQPQHFGDGTRLSIL.